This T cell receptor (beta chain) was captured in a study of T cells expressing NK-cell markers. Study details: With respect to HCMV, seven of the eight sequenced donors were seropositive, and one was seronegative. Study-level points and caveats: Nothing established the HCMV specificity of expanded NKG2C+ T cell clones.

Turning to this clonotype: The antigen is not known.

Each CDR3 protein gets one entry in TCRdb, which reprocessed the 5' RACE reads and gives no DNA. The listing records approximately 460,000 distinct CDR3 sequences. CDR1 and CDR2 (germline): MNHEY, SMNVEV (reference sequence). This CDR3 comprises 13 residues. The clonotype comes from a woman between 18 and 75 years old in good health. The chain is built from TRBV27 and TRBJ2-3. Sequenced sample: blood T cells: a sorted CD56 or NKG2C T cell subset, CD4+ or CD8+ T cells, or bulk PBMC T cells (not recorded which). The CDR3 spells CASVGWGTDTQYF.